The rows below give T cell receptor beta chains drawn from one sample of a study of CD4 T cells in relation to SARS-CoV-2 and coronaviruses. The table came from immunoSEQ multiplex PCR; TCRdb's copy has only in-frame clones and leaves some out. The sample lists about 18,000 clones, 65% to 75% seen once, with approximately 28% in the top ten. These receptors are not linked to any known antigen. The sequenced material came from CD4+ T cells from PBMCs, cultured in vitro. These receptors were collected from a human donor in good health. The CDR3 runs from the conserved cysteine through the conserved F or W. A D gene is named only where the DNA matches it firmly. The listing skips clone size in some rows; elsewhere it reads once, few, many or a size class.

CDR3 protein: CASSAQGETEAFF
CDR3 DNA: TGTGCCAGTAGTGCCCAAGGGGAAACTGAAGCTTTCTTT
V gene: TRBV19
clone size: NA
D gene: NA
J gene: TRBJ1-1

CDR3 protein: CAFRGEGEKLFF
CDR3 DNA: TGTGCCTTCAGGGGGGAAGGTGAAAAACTGTTTTTT
V gene: TRBV5-4
clone size: NA
D gene: TRBD1
J gene: TRBJ1-4

CDR3 protein: CASSPYPPGLAGPYEQYF
CDR3 DNA: TGTGCCAGCAGTCCTTACCCCCCGGGACTAGCGGGACCCTACGAGCAGTACTTC
V gene: TRBV27
clone size: once
D gene: TRBD2
J gene: TRBJ2-7

CDR3 protein: CASSLDRSSGTGGYEQYF
CDR3 DNA: TGTGCCAGCAGCTTAGATCGTAGCTCCGGGACAGGGGGCTACGAGCAGTACTTC
V gene: TRBV11-2
clone size: NA
D gene: TRBD1
J gene: TRBJ2-7

CDR3 protein: CASSLSSPQHF
CDR3 DNA: TGTGCCAGCAGTTTGTCGTCGCCCCAGCATTTT
V gene: TRBV27
clone size: few
D gene: NA
J gene: TRBJ1-5

CDR3 protein: CASSYSSGRTDEQYF
CDR3 DNA: TGTGCCAGCAGTTACTCGTCCGGGAGGACCGACGAGCAGTACTTC
V gene: TRBV6-5
clone size: NA
D gene: TRBD2
J gene: TRBJ2-7

CDR3 protein: CASSMTSGGTDTQYF
CDR3 DNA: TGTGCCAGTAGTATGACGAGTGGGGGCACAGATACGCAGTATTTT
V gene: TRBV19
clone size: NA
D gene: NA
J gene: TRBJ2-3

CDR3 protein: CASRGQGLTQYF
CDR3 DNA: TGTGCCAGCAGGGGACAGGGGCTAACCCAGTACTTC
V gene: TRBV2
clone size: NA
D gene: TRBD1
J gene: TRBJ2-5

CDR3 protein: CAISESLGGGTGELFF
CDR3 DNA: TGTGCCATCAGTGAGTCCTTAGGGGGCGGGACCGGGGAGCTGTTTTTT
V gene: TRBV10-3
clone size: NA
D gene: TRBD1
J gene: TRBJ2-2

CDR3 protein: CATSDLTYEQFF
CDR3 DNA: TGTGCCACCAGTGATTTGACCTATGAGCAGTTCTTC
V gene: TRBV24-1
clone size: NA
D gene: NA
J gene: TRBJ2-1

CDR3 protein: CASSYSAGVIGHTF
CDR3 DNA: TGTGCCAGCAGTTACTCGGCAGGGGTAATTGGCCACACCTTC
V gene: TRBV6-5
clone size: once
D gene: NA
J gene: TRBJ1-2

CDR3 protein: CSSEREQFF
CDR3 DNA: TGCAGCTCCGAAAGGGAGCAGTTCTTC
V gene: TRBV20-1
clone size: few
D gene: NA
J gene: TRBJ2-1

CDR3 protein: CATRGQMNTEAFF
CDR3 DNA: TGTGCCACCCGGGGGCAGATGAACACTGAAGCTTTCTTT
V gene: TRBV10-3
clone size: NA
D gene: NA
J gene: TRBJ1-1

CDR3 protein: CASSRGQSGRGDTQYF
CDR3 DNA: TGTGCCAGCAGCAGAGGCCAAAGCGGGAGAGGAGATACGCAGTATTTT
V gene: TRBV11-2
clone size: NA
D gene: TRBD2
J gene: TRBJ2-3

CDR3 protein: CATSDTGGTNTGELFF
CDR3 DNA: TGTGCCACCAGTGATACAGGGGGCACGAACACCGGGGAGCTGTTTTTT
V gene: TRBV24-1
clone size: NA
D gene: TRBD1
J gene: TRBJ2-2

CDR3 protein: CASSQISGRGETQYF
CDR3 DNA: TGTGCCAGCAGCCAAATTAGCGGGAGAGGGGAGACCCAGTACTTC
V gene: TRBV14
clone size: once
D gene: TRBD2
J gene: TRBJ2-5

CDR3 protein: CATKTGTSGLTQYF
CDR3 DNA: TGTGCCACTAAAACCGGGACTAGCGGGTTGACGCAGTATTTT
V gene: TRBV19
clone size: NA
D gene: TRBD2
J gene: TRBJ2-3

CDR3 protein: CASSEALGARQPQHF
CDR3 DNA: TGTGCCAGCAGTGAAGCGCTTGGGGCCCGACAGCCCCAGCATTTT
V gene: TRBV2
clone size: NA
D gene: NA
J gene: TRBJ1-5

CDR3 protein: CASSTGRAGSWETQYF
CDR3 DNA: TGCGCCAGCAGCACAGGGCGGGCAGGAAGTTGGGAGACCCAGTACTTC
V gene: TRBV5-1
clone size: NA
D gene: NA
J gene: TRBJ2-5

CDR3 protein: CASSQGQGVGNEQFF
CDR3 DNA: TGTGCCAGCAGCCAGGGACAGGGGGTTGGGAATGAGCAGTTCTTC
V gene: TRBV3-1/TRBV3-2
clone size: few
D gene: TRBD1
J gene: TRBJ2-1

CDR3 protein: CAWAGLAGGTGVGEQYF
CDR3 DNA: TGTGCCTGGGCCGGACTAGCGGGAGGTACGGGGGTGGGGGAGCAGTACTTC
V gene: TRBV30
clone size: few
D gene: TRBD2
J gene: TRBJ2-7

CDR3 protein: CASSINRGVMNTEAFF
CDR3 DNA: TGTGCCAGTAGTATAAACCGAGGGGTGATGAACACTGAAGCTTTCTTT
V gene: TRBV19
clone size: NA
D gene: NA
J gene: TRBJ1-1

CDR3 protein: CASSYGYQETQYF
CDR3 DNA: TGTGCCAGCAGTTACGGGTACCAAGAGACCCAGTACTTC
V gene: TRBV6-5
clone size: NA
D gene: NA
J gene: TRBJ2-5

CDR3 protein: CASSLEWGARSEAFF
CDR3 DNA: TGTGCCAGCAGCTTAGAGTGGGGGGCCCGAAGTGAAGCTTTCTTT
V gene: TRBV7-9
clone size: NA
D gene: NA
J gene: TRBJ1-1

CDR3 protein: CASSLNRANYGYTF
CDR3 DNA: TGTGCCAGCAGCTTAAACAGGGCTAACTATGGCTACACCTTC
V gene: TRBV7-8
clone size: NA
D gene: NA
J gene: TRBJ1-2

CDR3 protein: CASSLQAAAPYNEQFF
CDR3 DNA: TGTGCCAGCAGCCTACAAGCGGCCGCCCCTTACAATGAGCAGTTCTTC
V gene: TRBV11-3
clone size: NA
D gene: NA
J gene: TRBJ2-1

CDR3 protein: CASSSLREAEQFF
CDR3 DNA: TGTGCCAGCAGTTCGCTCCGTGAGGCTGAGCAGTTCTTC
V gene: TRBV2
clone size: NA
D gene: NA
J gene: TRBJ2-1

CDR3 protein: CATSDRQDYNEQFF
CDR3 DNA: TGTGCCACCAGTGATCGTCAGGATTACAATGAGCAGTTCTTC
V gene: TRBV24-1
clone size: NA
D gene: NA
J gene: TRBJ2-1

CDR3 protein: CASSPGRGNEKLFF
CDR3 DNA: TGTGCCAGCAGCCCGGGACGGGGAAATGAAAAACTGTTTTTT
V gene: TRBV7-9
clone size: NA
D gene: NA
J gene: TRBJ1-4

CDR3 protein: CASSELGAPNYGYTF
CDR3 DNA: TGCGCCAGCAGTGAGTTGGGAGCACCGAACTATGGCTACACCTTC
V gene: TRBV10-2
clone size: NA
D gene: NA
J gene: TRBJ1-2

CDR3 protein: CASSVEGHSSYEQYF
CDR3 DNA: TGTGCCAGCAGCGTAGAGGGACATAGCTCCTACGAGCAGTACTTC
V gene: TRBV9
clone size: NA
D gene: NA
J gene: TRBJ2-7

CDR3 protein: CASSSPAAGQETQYF
CDR3 DNA: TGTGCCAGCAGTTCTCCTGCAGCGGGTCAAGAGACCCAGTACTTC
V gene: TRBV28
clone size: NA
D gene: NA
J gene: TRBJ2-5

CDR3 protein: CASTTRGRQETQYF
CDR3 DNA: TGCGCCAGCACCACACGGGGGCGACAAGAGACCCAGTACTTC
V gene: TRBV5-1
clone size: NA
D gene: NA
J gene: TRBJ2-5

CDR3 protein: CASSLGAALESSYNEQFF
CDR3 DNA: TGTGCCAGCAGCTTAGGAGCGGCCCTAGAGAGCTCCTACAATGAGCAGTTCTTC
V gene: TRBV7-2
clone size: NA
D gene: NA
J gene: TRBJ2-1

CDR3 protein: CASSIDHPSSGHPYEQYF
CDR3 DNA: TGTGCCAGTAGTATAGATCATCCCAGCTCGGGACACCCCTACGAGCAGTACTTC
V gene: TRBV19
clone size: NA
D gene: NA
J gene: TRBJ2-7

CDR3 protein: CASSEAWTGTYEQYF
CDR3 DNA: TGTGCCAGCAGTGAAGCGTGGACAGGGACTTACGAGCAGTACTTC
V gene: TRBV6-1
clone size: NA
D gene: TRBD1
J gene: TRBJ2-7

CDR3 protein: CASSAPAGEPDTQYF
CDR3 DNA: TGTGCCAGCAGCGCCCCAGCGGGAGAACCAGATACGCAGTATTTT
V gene: TRBV6-5
clone size: NA
D gene: TRBD2
J gene: TRBJ2-3

CDR3 protein: CASRRVSYNEQFF
CDR3 DNA: TGTGCCAGCAGAAGGGTCTCCTACAATGAGCAGTTCTTC
V gene: TRBV27
clone size: NA
D gene: NA
J gene: TRBJ2-1

CDR3 protein: CATSRTNEKLFF
CDR3 DNA: TGTGCCACCAGTCGTACTAATGAAAAACTGTTTTTT
V gene: TRBV24-1
clone size: NA
D gene: NA
J gene: TRBJ1-4

CDR3 protein: CASSSQGTYGYTF
CDR3 DNA: TGCGCCAGCAGTTCTCAGGGCACCTATGGCTACACCTTC
V gene: TRBV10-1
clone size: NA
D gene: NA
J gene: TRBJ1-2

CDR3 protein: CASSPLLAGGLNEQFF
CDR3 DNA: TGCGCCAGCAGCCCCCTTTTAGCGGGAGGGTTAAATGAGCAGTTCTTC
V gene: TRBV5-1
clone size: NA
D gene: TRBD2
J gene: TRBJ2-1

CDR3 protein: CASSFDGGVLSEQYF
CDR3 DNA: TGTGCCAGCAGCTTCGACGGAGGAGTCCTAAGCGAGCAGTACTTC
V gene: TRBV11-2
clone size: few
D gene: NA
J gene: TRBJ2-7

CDR3 protein: CASSRGGGQPQHF
CDR3 DNA: TGTGCCAGCAGTAGGGGAGGGGGTCAGCCCCAGCATTTT
V gene: TRBV11-2
clone size: NA
D gene: NA
J gene: TRBJ1-5

CDR3 protein: CASDIRGQYGYTF
CDR3 DNA: TGTGCCTCAGACATAAGGGGGCAGTACGGCTACACCTTC
V gene: TRBV19
clone size: NA
D gene: TRBD1
J gene: TRBJ1-2

CDR3 protein: CASSTWDRLTNYGYTF
CDR3 DNA: TGTGCCAGCAGCACCTGGGACAGGCTAACTAACTATGGCTACACCTTC
V gene: TRBV5-4
clone size: NA
D gene: TRBD1
J gene: TRBJ1-2